The 18 T cell receptor beta chains below come from one sample, sequenced in a study of blood T cell repertoires in COVID-19. Sequenced by immunoSEQ multiplex PCR; TCRdb stores in-frame clones only, minus some. In the table there are about 200,000 clones, around 95% of which are singletons. The sample comprised peripheral blood. These receptor sequences come from a man aged 25 to 40 with COVID-19, enrolled during active disease.

J is TRBJ1-1 and V is TRBV12-3 or TRBV12-4; D possibly corresponds to TRBD1 (5 bases). This CDR3 has 13 residues. V lost 1 base and J lost 11, with 14 bases in between. CDR3 residues: CASSLGFSGFAFF. In nucleotides, the CDR3 is TGTGCCAGCAGTTTAGGTTTTTCAGGGTTCGCTTTCTTT.

The chain combines TRBV11-2 with TRBJ1-2, with 7 nucleotides matching TRBD1. V lost 5 bases, J lost 0 bases, and 15 bases stayed unmatched. The CDR3 runs to 18 residues. Germline assignment: CDR1 SGHAT and CDR2 FQNNGV. CDR3 in DNA: TGTGCCAGCAGCAAGGGGACTGCAAAAGGGGGCACTAACTATGGCTACACCTTC. It translates to CASSKGTAKGGTNYGYTF.

This clone has a handful of counts. The chain recombines TRBV19 with TRBJ1-1; D is undetermined. Trimming removed 6 bases from V and 0 bases from J, with 8 bases in between. CDR3 length: 13 residues. In germline, CDR1 is LNHDA, CDR2 SQIVND (reference sequence). The CDR3 here is CASSTTLNTEAFF. CDR3 nucleotide sequence: TGTGCCAGTAGCACGACTCTGAACACTGAAGCTTTCTTT.

The gene calls are TRBV9 and TRBJ1-4, with D unresolved. Germline V gives CDR1 SGDLS, CDR2 YYNGEE. This CDR3 comprises 15 residues. The V end was cut by 2 bases, the J end by 0 bases, with 8 bases between. CDR3 DNA: TGTGCCAGCAGCGTGAGGTTTTCAACTAATGAAAAACTGTTTTTT. It translates to CASSVRFSTNEKLFF.

This chain connects TRBV12-3 or TRBV12-4 to TRBJ1-4; tentatively, D is TRBD1 (5 bases). V gave up 1 base and J gave up 8 bases, with 5 bases separating them. CDR3 length equals 12 residues. CDR3 amino acids: CASSLEGEKLFF. The CDR3 coding sequence is TGTGCCAGCAGTTTAGAGGGGGAAAAACTGTTTTTT.

The V call is TRBV5-1, the J call TRBJ2-3; 7 nucleotides agree with TRBD2. V gave up 0 bases and J gave up 4 bases; unmatched junction bases: 5. This CDR3 has 15 residues. Looked up from germline, CDR1 is SGHRS and CDR2 is YFSETQ. Here the CDR3 DNA reads TGCGCCAGCAGCTTGGAGTCGCGGGGGTCAGATACGCAGTATTTT. Encoded protein: CASSLESRGSDTQYF.

V usage is TRBV19 and J usage is TRBJ1-1; 7 bases map to TRBD1. The V and J ends lost 5 bases and 10 bases, in that order; junction bases with no gene match: 13. CDR3 length equals 14 residues. CDR1 and CDR2 (germline): LNHDA, SQIVND (reference sequence). The CDR3 DNA reads TGTGCCAGTAGTCCCGAACCGACAGGGTATATAGCTTTCTTT. Translation gives CASSPEPTGYIAFF.

The rearrangement links TRBV19 to TRBJ1-1; 8 nucleotides agree with TRBD1. The CDR3 spans 13 residues. Trimming took 4 bases from V and 5 from J; bases not matched to a gene: 3. CDR1 is LNHDA, CDR2 SQIVND, per germline (reference sequence). The CDR3 DNA is TGTGCCAGTAGTAGCGGACAGGGTACTGAAGCTTTCTTT. Protein sequence: CASSSGQGTEAFF.

The V and J genes are TRBV11-2 and TRBJ2-7; D might be TRBD2 (6 bases). Trimming took 1 base from V and 3 from J, leaving 16 bases between them. Germline V gene lookup returns CDR1 SGHAT and CDR2 FQNNGV. The CDR3 length is 16 residues. CDR3 DNA: TGTGCCAGCAGCTTAGGAGTTCGGCTAGCGCTCTACGAGCAGTACTTC. Amino acid sequence: CASSLGVRLALYEQYF.

Turning to this clone: Other DNA sequences in this sample translate to the same CDR3. This chain connects TRBV9 to TRBJ2-3; D gene uncertain. Trimming took 0 bases from V and 3 from J, leaving 5 bases between them. Looked up from germline, CDR1 is SGDLS and CDR2 is YYNGEE. CDR3 length: 13 amino acids. The CDR3: CASSVGGTDTQYF. CDR3 nucleotide sequence: TGTGCCAGCAGCGTAGGAGGAACAGATACGCAGTATTTT.

The V gene is TRBV7-6, the J gene TRBJ2-1, with TRBD1 as a possible D gene (5 bases). Germline V gives CDR1 SGHVS, CDR2 FNYEAQ. With 1 base removed from V and 10 bases from J, the gap between germline ends came to 8 bases. CDR3 length: 12 amino acids. The CDR3 here is CASSLVGREQFF. The CDR3 bases are TGTGCCAGCAGCTTAGTGGGGCGAGAGCAGTTCTTC.

This chain uses TRBV7-9 with TRBJ1-2; 8 nucleotides match TRBD1. The ends lost 5 bases at V and 4 bases at J; junction bases unmatched: 9. Per the germline V gene, CDR1 is SEHNR and CDR2 is FQNEAQ (reference sequence). The CDR3 contains 15 residues. The CDR3 reads CASSPGGLSPYGYTF. CDR3 DNA: TGTGCCAGCAGCCCAGGGGGCCTCTCCCCCTATGGCTACACCTTC.

This chain links TRBV9 with TRBJ2-6; D might be TRBD2 (6 bases). Germline CDR1 and CDR2: SGDLS and YYNGEE. Trimming left V 2 bases short and J 3 bases short, with 15 bases between. The CDR3 length is 17 residues. CDR3 coding DNA: TGTGCCAGCAGCGTCCGCCGGCGGGGTGATGGGGCCAACGTCCTGACTTTC. This gives the protein CASSVRRRGDGANVLTF.

The chain joins TRBV19 to TRBJ2-7; D is possibly TRBD1 (7 bases). Germline V lookup: CDR1 LNHDA, CDR2 SQIVND (reference sequence). V was trimmed by 8 bases and J by 6 bases, leaving 23 bases between them. The CDR3 runs to 15 residues. CDR3 loop: CASSTDREVEAEQYF. The DNA of the CDR3 is TGTGCCAGTTCAACCGACAGGGAGGTGGAAGCCGAGCAGTACTTC. The variable domain in full, completed from reference TRBV19 and TRBJ2-7, reads DGGITQSPKYLFRKEGQNVTLSCEQNLNHDAMYWYRQDPGQGLRLIYYSQIVNDFQKGDIAEGYSVSREKKESFPLTVTSAQKNPTAFYLCASSTDREVEAEQYFGPGTRLTVT.

V usage is TRBV12-3 or TRBV12-4 and J usage is TRBJ1-2, with 8 bases fitting TRBD1. V lost 6 bases and J lost 6; bases outside the gene matches: 6. The CDR3 consists of 13 residues. CDR3 residues: CASRRTGLDGYTF. As DNA, the CDR3 is TGTGCCAGCAGACGGACAGGGTTGGATGGCTACACCTTC.

V and J are TRBV5-1 and TRBJ1-2; 7 bases align to TRBD1. This CDR3 is built from 14 residues. V was pared by 0 bases and J by 5 bases, with 4 bases of the junction left unmatched. Germline CDR1 and CDR2: SGHRS and YFSETQ. The CDR3 DNA reads TGCGCCAGCAGCTTGGATGTGACAGGGTATGGCTACACCTTC. It codes for CASSLDVTGYGYTF.

This chain uses TRBV5-4 with TRBJ1-1; 7 bases fit TRBD1. There are 12 residues in the CDR3. J was trimmed by 7 bases and V by 5 bases; bases with no gene match: 5. Germline V gene data show CDR1 as SGHNT and CDR2 as YYREEE (reference sequence). The CDR3 is CASSKGASEAFF. In DNA, the CDR3 is TGTGCCAGCAGTAAGGGGGCAAGTGAAGCTTTCTTT.

V usage is TRBV6-5 and J usage is TRBJ2-7, with 11 bases fitting TRBD2. Unmatched junction bases numbered 3, after V lost 5 bases and J lost 0 bases. This CDR3 contains 15 residues. Germline V lookup: CDR1 MNHEY, CDR2 SVGAGI. The CDR3 is CASSTSGGPSYEQYF. In nucleotides, the CDR3 is TGTGCCAGCAGTACTAGCGGGGGCCCCTCCTACGAGCAGTACTTC.